This T cell receptor beta chain came from a study of T-cell memory formation after mild COVID-19. Study-wide points: Whether second-wave clones peaking at day 37 were SARS-CoV-2 specific went unconfirmed. Pre-infection memory showed some responding clones, and this suggested that cross-reactive memory joined. While clones contracting from day 15 to 85 were balanced between CD4 and CD8, later expanders leaned CD4+.

This clonotype was seen only a few times. Its target is not known. V was trimmed by 3 bases and J by 4 bases, leaving 14 bases between them. The germline gives CDR1 SGHRS, CDR2 YFSETQ. CDR3 size: 15 residues. 5'RACE primed from the constant segment yielded TCR alpha and TCR beta cDNA libraries bearing sample barcodes and UMIs. MiXCR, applied by TCRdb to the 5' RACE reads, yields one record per CDR3 protein. Of about 140,000 distinct CDR3 sequences listed, roughly 13% are singletons. The sequenced sample consisted of PBMCs or a T cell subset sorted from them (not recorded which). The genes are TRBV5-1 and TRBJ2-1; possibly TRBD2 for D (6 bases). This receptor was obtained from an adult woman who had mild COVID-19 (a few samples of this study predate the infection). Cell type and time point are not known. For the CDR3, the DNA is TGCGCCAGCAGCTCCTTAGCGGAGGGATACAATGAGCAGTTCTTC. It translates to CASSSLAEGYNEQFF.